The 6 T cell receptor beta chains below come from one sample, sequenced in a study of identical twins. TCRdb re-called the 5' RACE reads with MiXCR, one entry per CDR3 protein. The sample has 550,000 to 700,000 distinct CDR3 sequences; 9.6% are singletons. The data also belong to a second study, concerning yellow fever vaccine responses in identical twins.

The specimen was PBMCs. These receptors all come from a woman between 18 and 30 years old in good health.

This clonotype has a count of ten or more. This chain joins TRBV6-5 and TRBJ2-1; 8 nucleotides agree with TRBD1. The length of the CDR3 is 14 residues. After removal of 2 bases from V and 7 bases from J, the junction contained 4 bases not matched to a gene. Germline CDR1 MNHEY, CDR2 SVGAGI. DNA for the CDR3: TGTGCCAGCAGTTACGTGGACAGGGCAAATGAGCAGTTCTTC. Amino acid sequence: CASSYVDRANEQFF.

The genes are TRBV29-1 and TRBJ2-7; tentatively, D is TRBD1 (6 bases). The germline V gene encodes CDR1 SQVTM and CDR2 ANQGSEA. V lost 6 bases and J lost 1, with 10 bases in between. The CDR3 extends over 12 amino acids. CDR3 bases: TGCAGCGTCTCCGACAGGTCCTACGAGCAGTACTTC. It specifies CSVSDRSYEQYF.

This sequence joins TRBV5-4 and TRBJ2-2; D possibly uses TRBD1 or TRBD2 (6 bases each). The CDR3 covers 17 residues. Trimming left V 3 bases short and J 5 bases short, with 20 bases between. Looked up from germline, CDR1 is SGHNT and CDR2 is YYREEE (reference sequence). The CDR3 DNA sequence: TGTGCCAGCAGCTCGGTACGGGAGCAAGGGGGTACCGGGGAGCTGTTTTTT. Protein: CASSSVREQGGTGELFF.

This clonotype has more than one count but fewer than ten. V and J are TRBV6-2 or TRBV6-3 and TRBJ2-7; maybe TRBD2 (5 bases). V lost 6 bases and J 3 bases, leaving 15 bases between the germline ends. This CDR3 spans 14 amino acids. The germline CDR1 and CDR2 sequences are MNHEY and SVGEGT. The CDR3 loop is CASSYNSDYYEQYF. The CDR3 nucleotides are TGTGCCAGCAGCTATAATAGCGACTACTACGAGCAGTACTTC.

There are a few counts of this clonotype. The V call is TRBV5-6, the J call TRBJ2-5; 9 bases map to TRBD2. J was trimmed by 5 bases and V by 2 bases; bases with no gene match: 16. The CDR3 has 18 amino acids. CDR1 and CDR2 (germline): SGHDT, YYEEEE. CDR3: CASSFRAGGPPPRETQYF. The CDR3 DNA follows: TGTGCCAGCAGCTTTCGGGCGGGGGGGCCCCCCCCGAGGGAGACCCAGTACTTC. Full variable domain (rest looked up from reference TRBV5-6 and TRBJ2-5): DAGVTQSPTHLIKTRGQQVTLRCSPKSGHDTVSWYQQALGQGPQFIFQYYEEEERQRGNFPDRFSGHQFPNYSSELNVNALLLGDSALYLCASSFRAGGPPPRETQYFGPGTRLLVL.

This clonotype was seen at least ten times. V gene TRBV2 combines with J gene TRBJ2-5, with D uncertain. CDR1 and CDR2 from the germline V gene are SNHLY and FYNNEI. This CDR3 spans 13 amino acids. V was pared by 1 base and J by 2 bases, with 5 bases between. CDR3 DNA: TGTGCCAGCAGTGAAGTGGATCAAGAGACCCAGTACTTC. It encodes CASSEVDQETQYF. The full variable domain, its missing parts supplied by reference TRBV2 and TRBJ2-5, is EPEVTQTPSHQVTQMGQEVILRCVPISNHLYFYWYRQILGQKVEFLVSFYNNEISEKSEIFDDQFSVERPDGSNFTLKIRSTKLEDSAMYFCASSEVDQETQYFGPGTRLLVL.